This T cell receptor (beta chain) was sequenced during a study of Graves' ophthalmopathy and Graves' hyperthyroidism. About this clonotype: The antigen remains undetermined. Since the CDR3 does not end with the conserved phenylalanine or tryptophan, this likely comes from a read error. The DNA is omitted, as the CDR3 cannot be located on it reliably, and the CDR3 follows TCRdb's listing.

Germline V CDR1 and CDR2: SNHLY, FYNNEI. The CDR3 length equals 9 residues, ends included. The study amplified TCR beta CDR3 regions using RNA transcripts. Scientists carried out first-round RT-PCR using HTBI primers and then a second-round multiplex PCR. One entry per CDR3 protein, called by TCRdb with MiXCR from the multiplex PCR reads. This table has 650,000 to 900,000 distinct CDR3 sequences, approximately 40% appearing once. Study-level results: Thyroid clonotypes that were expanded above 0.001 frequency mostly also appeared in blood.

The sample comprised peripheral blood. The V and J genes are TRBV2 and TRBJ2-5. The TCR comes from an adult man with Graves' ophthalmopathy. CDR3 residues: CASSRDQTS.